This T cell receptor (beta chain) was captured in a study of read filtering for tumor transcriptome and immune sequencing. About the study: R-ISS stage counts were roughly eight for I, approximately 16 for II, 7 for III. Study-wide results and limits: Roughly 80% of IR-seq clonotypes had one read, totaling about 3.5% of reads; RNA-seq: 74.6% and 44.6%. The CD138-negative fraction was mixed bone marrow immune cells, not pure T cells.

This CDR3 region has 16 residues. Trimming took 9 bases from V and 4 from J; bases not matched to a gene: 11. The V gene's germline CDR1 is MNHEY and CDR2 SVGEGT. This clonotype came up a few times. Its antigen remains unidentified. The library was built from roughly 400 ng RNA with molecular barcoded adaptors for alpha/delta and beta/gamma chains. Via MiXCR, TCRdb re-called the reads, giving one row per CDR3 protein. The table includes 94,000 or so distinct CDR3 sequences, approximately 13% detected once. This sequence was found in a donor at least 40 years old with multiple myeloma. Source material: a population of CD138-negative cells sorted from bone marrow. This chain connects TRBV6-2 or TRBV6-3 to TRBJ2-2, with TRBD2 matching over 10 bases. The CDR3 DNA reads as TGTGCCAGGACGACCATAGCGGGAGGATTCACCGGGGAGCTGTTTTTT. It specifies CARTTIAGGFTGELFF.